This is a list of T cell receptor beta chains from one sample in a study of cytomegalovirus exposure and HLA in healthy donors. Sequenced by immunoSEQ multiplex PCR; TCRdb stores in-frame clones only, minus some. The sample records under 200,000 clones, approximately 70% being singletons. The sample comprised PBMCs. All receptors come from a woman aged 25 to 45 in good health and CMV-seronegative. Each CDR3 is given with its conserved first and last residue. Each record gives: J gene, clone size, D gene, V gene, CDR3 DNA, CDR3 protein. A D gene is named only where the DNA matches it firmly. Clone sizes are given selectively: once, few, many, or a class where the clone is expanded.

>TRBJ1-6|NA|NA|TRBV7-6
TGTGCCAGCAGCCTACAACAGGGTTTCAATTCACCCCTCCACTTT
CASSLQQGFNSPLHF
>TRBJ1-1|NA|NA|TRBV11-1
TGTGCCAGCAGCCCAAACAGGGCCTTGGAGACTGAAGCTTTCTTT
CASSPNRALETEAFF
>TRBJ2-5|NA|TRBD1|TRBV5-1
TGCGCCAGCAGCTTGGGGACAGGGGAGACCCAGTACTTC
CASSLGTGETQYF
>TRBJ2-7|once|TRBD1|TRBV11-2
TGTGCCAGCAGGAACGCATTGGACAGGGTGACCTACGAGCAGTACTTC
CASRNALDRVTYEQYF
>TRBJ1-3|NA|NA|TRBV19
TGTGCCAGTAGTGGCCGGGACACACTCTCTGGAAACACCATATATTTT
CASSGRDTLSGNTIYF
>TRBJ2-7|NA|TRBD2|TRBV19
TGTGCCAGTAGTATAGCGACTAGCGGAACCTACGAGCAGTACTTC
CASSIATSGTYEQYF
>TRBJ2-7|few|TRBD2|TRBV4-2
TGTGCCAGCAGCCAAGGTAGCGGGGGGTCTTACGAGCAGTACTTC
CASSQGSGGSYEQYF
>TRBJ1-2|NA|TRBD1|TRBV29-1
TGCAGCGTTGAGGGACAGACCAACTATGGCTACACCTTC
CSVEGQTNYGYTF
>TRBJ1-1|NA|TRBD1|TRBV2
TGTGCCAGCAGTGAAGCGCTTAGGACAGGGGGCTCTGAAGCTTTCTTT
CASSEALRTGGSEAFF
>TRBJ2-3|once|TRBD1|TRBV29-1
TGCAGCGCTTTTGATCCCAACAGGGGGCTGGATACGCAGTATTTT
CSAFDPNRGLDTQYF
>TRBJ2-1|NA|NA|TRBV9
TGTGCCAGCAGCGTACAGGGTATTCGGTACAATGAGCAGTTCTTC
CASSVQGIRYNEQFF
>TRBJ1-6|NA|TRBD1|TRBV19
TGTGCCGGGCGGACAGGTGGGAATTCACCCCTCCACTTT
CAGRTGGNSPLHF
>TRBJ2-3|few|TRBD2|TRBV15
TGTGCCACCAGCAGAGAGGTGAGCGGGGGGCCAAGCACAGATACGCAGTATTTT
CATSREVSGGPSTDTQYF
>TRBJ2-1|NA|TRBD2|TRBV6-4
TGTGCCAGCAGTGACTCCTCGGGGGGTGAGCAGTTCTTC
CASSDSSGGEQFF
>TRBJ2-7|NA|NA|TRBV30
TGTGCCTGGAGTGTCTACCTGGGAGACGAGCAGTACTTC
CAWSVYLGDEQYF
>TRBJ2-3|NA|TRBD2|TRBV30
TGTGCCTGGAGTAGGGGGACTAGTATAGATACGCAGTATTTT
CAWSRGTSIDTQYF
>TRBJ2-2|NA|NA|TRBV11-3
TGTGCCAGCAGCCCGGTGACCGGGGAGCTGTTTTTT
CASSPVTGELFF
>TRBJ2-3|NA|NA|TRBV6-5
TGTGCCAGCAGTTCGGACATTTCAGATACGCAGTATTTT
CASSSDISDTQYF
>TRBJ2-3|NA|TRBD2|TRBV29-1
TGCAGCGTCAGGGGGGGACTAGCGGGGGACACAGATACGCAGTATTTT
CSVRGGLAGDTDTQYF
>TRBJ2-1|NA|NA|TRBV4-1
TGCGCCAGCAGCCAAGATGAGCGTAGCAGCTCCTACAATGAGCAGTTCTTC
CASSQDERSSSYNEQFF
>TRBJ1-1|NA|TRBD1|TRBV13
TGTGCCAGCAGCCCAGGGACAGGAGAAGCTTTCTTT
CASSPGTGEAFF
>TRBJ1-1|NA|NA|TRBV4-1
TGCGCCAGCAGCCAACAAGGACAGCGTAACTTAAAGGACACTGAAGCTTTCTTT
CASSQQGQRNLKDTEAFF
>TRBJ1-2|few|NA|TRBV7-8
TGTGCCAGCAGCTTGGACACGTATGGCTACACCTTC
CASSLDTYGYTF
>TRBJ1-1|NA|NA|TRBV7-9
TGTGCCAGCAGCACCGAGGGGAACACTGAAGCTTTCTTT
CASSTEGNTEAFF
>TRBJ1-2|NA|TRBD1|TRBV7-6
TGTGCCAGCAGCTTAAGGACAGGGGGCACCGTCTATGGCTACACCTTC
CASSLRTGGTVYGYTF
>TRBJ2-1|NA|TRBD1|TRBV7-8
TGTGCCAGCAGCTCACCGGGACAGGGCTTCGATGAGCAGTTCTTC
CASSSPGQGFDEQFF
>TRBJ2-7|NA|NA|TRBV27
TGTGCCAGCGCAGGGAACCGAGGGGGTGAGGACTCCTACGAGCAGTACTTC
CASAGNRGGEDSYEQYF
>TRBJ2-5|NA|NA|TRBV30
TGTGCCTGGCACCCGGGCGGGGGCCAGACCCAGTACTTC
CAWHPGGGQTQYF
>TRBJ2-7|NA|TRBD2|TRBV19
TGTGCCAGTAGCTATAGCGGGATGGGCGAGCAGTACTTC
CASSYSGMGEQYF
>TRBJ1-4|NA|TRBD1|TRBV4-1
TGCGCCAGCAGCCAACGCCCGGACAGGGAAAGAGAAAAACTGTTTTTT
CASSQRPDREREKLFF
>TRBJ2-5|once|TRBD2|TRBV7-8
TGTGCCAGCAGCTTAGTCGTAGGGAGGGGAGGGGAGACCCAGTACTTC
CASSLVVGRGGETQYF
>TRBJ2-1|NA|NA|TRBV7-9
TGTTCCAGCTCCATTCAGGGGTACAATGAGCAGTTCTTC
CSSSIQGYNEQFF
>TRBJ1-2|NA|TRBD1|TRBV7-9
TGTGCCAGCAGCCGGACAGGTTCTAACGGCTACACCTTC
CASSRTGSNGYTF
>TRBJ2-1|NA|TRBD2|TRBV29-1
TGCAGCGTTGAGTTGTGGGCGGGAGCTTACAATGAGCAGTTCTTC
CSVELWAGAYNEQFF
>TRBJ2-2|NA|TRBD1|TRBV18
TGTGCCAGCTCAAAACAGGGGAAGGACACCGGGGAGCTGTTTTTT
CASSKQGKDTGELFF
>TRBJ2-7|NA|NA|TRBV4-2
TGTGCCAGCAGCCAAGAGGAGGGGCCCTACGAGCAGTACTTC
CASSQEEGPYEQYF
>TRBJ2-1|NA|NA|TRBV25-1
TGTGCCAGCAGTAGATCAGATCGTCGTAATGAGCAGTTCTTC
CASSRSDRRNEQFF